Presented here are 5 T cell receptor beta chains from one specimen sequenced in a study of blood T cells in healthy people across ages. PCR was performed a second time for about 7 to 11 cycles using a sample-barcoded 5' primer and a J-beta primer mix. Using its own MiXCR run on the 5' RACE reads, TCRdb lists one record per CDR3 protein. The repertoire holds roughly 900,000 distinct CDR3 sequences, more than 25% seen once, with 15% to 20% in the top ten. Sequencing input: blood. All receptors come from a woman at least 80 years old in good health.

This clonotype was counted only a few times. The chain has TRBV6-1 and TRBJ1-5, with 9 bases fitting TRBD1. The J segment lost 3 bases and the V segment lost 7 bases, leaving 16 bases of the junction unmatched. The CDR3 runs 18 residues. Germline V CDR1 and CDR2: MNHNS, SASEGT. In DNA form, the CDR3 reads TGTGCCAGCAAACCGGGGACAGGGACGGGACTCCACAATCAGCCCCAGCATTTT. Amino acids: CASKPGTGTGLHNQPQHF.

This clonotype was seen at least ten times. The J gene is TRBJ2-1, the V gene TRBV27, with TRBD2 identical over 9 bases. This CDR3 has 14 amino acids. Per germline, CDR1 MNHEY and CDR2 SMNVEV (reference sequence). Trimming removed 8 bases from V and 3 bases from J; junction bases left unmatched: 5. CDR3 loop: CASGSGGFYNEQFF. The CDR3 DNA follows: TGTGCCAGCGGTAGCGGGGGCTTCTACAATGAGCAGTTCTTC.

The chain uses TRBV9 and TRBJ2-1, with 7 bases matching TRBD2. CDR1 and CDR2 (germline): SGDLS, YYNGEE. Unmatched junction bases numbered 8, after V lost 1 base and J lost 7 bases. The CDR3 is 15 residues long. The CDR3 reads CASSVLSGGENEQFF. The CDR3 nucleotides read TGTGCCAGCAGCGTATTGAGTGGGGGGGAGAATGAGCAGTTCTTC.

The J gene is TRBJ1-4, the V gene TRBV7-2; D ambiguous. This CDR3 has 13 residues. From germline, CDR1 is SGHTA and CDR2 FQGNSA. V lost 2 bases, J lost 9 bases, and 10 bases lay in between. Written as DNA, the CDR3 is TGTGCCAGCAGCTTAAGGGATGTACAAAAACTGTTTTTT. Its translation is CASSLRDVQKLFF.

This clonotype has ten or more counts. The CDR3 nucleotides read TGCAGTGCCCCCGTGTACAGGGGATTGAATGAGCAGTTCTTC. This encodes CSAPVYRGLNEQFF. The rearrangement uses TRBV20-1 and TRBJ2-1; 7 nucleotides line up with TRBD1. Germline V lookup: CDR1 DFQATT, CDR2 SNEGSKA (reference sequence). V dropped 6 bases and J dropped 7; count of bases not matched to a gene: 12. The CDR3 runs 14 residues.